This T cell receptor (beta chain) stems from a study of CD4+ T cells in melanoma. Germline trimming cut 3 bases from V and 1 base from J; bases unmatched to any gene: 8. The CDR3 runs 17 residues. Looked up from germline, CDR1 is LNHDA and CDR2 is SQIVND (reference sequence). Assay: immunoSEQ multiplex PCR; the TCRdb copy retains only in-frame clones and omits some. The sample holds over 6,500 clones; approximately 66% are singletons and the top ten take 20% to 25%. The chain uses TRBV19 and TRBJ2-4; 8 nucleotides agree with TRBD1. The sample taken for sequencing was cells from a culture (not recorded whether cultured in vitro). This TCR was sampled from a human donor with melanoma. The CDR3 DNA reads TGTGCCAGTAGTATCTCCGCAGGGGGCTTCGCCAAAAACATTCAGTACTTC. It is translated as CASSISAGGFAKNIQYF.